One TCR beta chain is described in this entry. The CDR3 length is 14 residues. The V and J ends lost 7 bases and 1 base, in that order; junction bases with no gene match: 6. Germline V CDR1 and CDR2: SGHNT, YYREEE (reference sequence). This record comes from a study of blood T cell repertoires in COVID-19. Study details: The United States, Italy and Spain were the sources of the acute and convalescent COVID-19 samples. T cells, B-cell-depleted T cells, or PBMCs provided the cDNA or gDNA that served as material.

Original handling: Amplification with reference gene primers provided the estimates of nucleated cell counts. Method: immunoSEQ multiplex PCR; TCRdb's copy keeps in-frame clones and lacks some. That table gives V, J and clone size, and the DNA gave D and trimming. The profile shows some 270,000 clones, 84% of them singletons. The sequencing input was peripheral blood. The clonotype was recovered from a woman aged 40 to 50 who had recovered from COVID-19. This chain uses TRBV5-4 with TRBJ2-5; TRBD2 matches 8 bases. The CDR3 is CASFYGGAQETQYF. The CDR3 DNA is TGTGCCAGCTTTTACGGGGGGGCCCAAGAGACCCAGTACTTC. Using reference TRBV5-4 and TRBJ2-5 for the parts outside the CDR3, the full variable domain is ETGVTQSPTHLIKTRGQQVTLRCSSQSGHNTVSWYQQALGQGPQFIFQYYREEENGRGNFPPRFSGLQFPNYSSELNVNALELDDSALYLCASFYGGAQETQYFGPGTRLLVL.